This T cell receptor beta chain was recovered during a study of early T cells in non-severe SARS-CoV-2 infection. Study context: The authors sequenced bulk RNA from unsorted whole blood, leaving chains unpaired. Overall study findings and caveats: VDJdb matching skewed toward anti-spike CD8 responses, missing private and CD4 specificities.

This clonotype was detected a few times. Its antigen is currently unknown. The CDR3 consists of 16 residues. The V gene's germline CDR1 is MDHEN and CDR2 SYDVKM. Trimming stripped 2 bases from V and 2 bases from J, with 13 bases between. Individually, cDNA molecules had unique molecular identifiers attached to them. TCRdb itself ran the 5' RACE reads through MiXCR, one entry per CDR3 protein. Found here are more than 85,000 distinct CDR3 sequences, around 13% of them singletons; the top ten hold 6% to 7.5%. This TCR was recovered from an adult who was a healthcare worker with PCR-confirmed SARS-CoV-2 infection or an uninfected control (not recorded which). This chain connects TRBV28 to TRBJ1-5; D is ambiguous. Sample: whole blood. CDR3 sequence (DNA): TGTGCCAGCAGTTTAGATGGCCCTGGAGGCAATCAGCCCCAGCATTTT. It codes for CASSLDGPGGNQPQHF.